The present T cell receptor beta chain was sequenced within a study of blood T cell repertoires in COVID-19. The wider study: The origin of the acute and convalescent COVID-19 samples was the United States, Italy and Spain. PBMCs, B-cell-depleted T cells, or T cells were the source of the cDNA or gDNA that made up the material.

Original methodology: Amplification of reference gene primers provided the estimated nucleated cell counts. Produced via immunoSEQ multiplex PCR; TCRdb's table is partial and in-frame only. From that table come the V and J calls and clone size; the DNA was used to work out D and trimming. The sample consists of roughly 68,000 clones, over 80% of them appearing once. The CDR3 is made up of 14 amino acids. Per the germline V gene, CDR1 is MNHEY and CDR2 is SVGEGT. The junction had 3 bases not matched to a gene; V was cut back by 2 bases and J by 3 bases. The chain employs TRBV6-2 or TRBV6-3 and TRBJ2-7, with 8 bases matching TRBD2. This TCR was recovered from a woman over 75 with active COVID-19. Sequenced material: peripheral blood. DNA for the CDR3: TGTGCCAGCAGTTACGAAGGGACTAGCTACGAGCAGTACTTC. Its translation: CASSYEGTSYEQYF.